This T cell receptor (beta chain) was obtained from a study of blood T cell repertoires in COVID-19. Across the study: Donors in the United States, Italy and Spain gave samples during acute or convalescent COVID-19. T cells, B-cell-depleted T cells, or PBMCs supplied cDNA or gDNA.

Authors' data handling: Estimated nucleated cell counts came from reference gene primer amplification. TCRdb's table, derived via immunoSEQ multiplex PCR, lists solely in-frame clones and lacks some. The V and J calls and the clone size are those of that table, but D and trimming were determined from the DNA. The profile shows roughly 180,000 clones, around 88% of them singletons. Recovered status applied to Cohort 3 donors who had two consecutive negative PCRs. It also applied to those with clearance or with symptom resolution. This CDR3 region has 15 residues. V lost 3 bases and J 8 bases, leaving 19 bases between the germline ends. The germline V gene has CDR1 DFQATT and CDR2 SNEGSKA (reference sequence).

The sequencing input was PBMCs or T cells enriched from blood (not recorded which). This receptor was identified in a woman in her thirties who had recovered from COVID-19. J is TRBJ1-4 and V is TRBV20-1; D unclear. This chain's CDR3 is CSASIQLMGGEKLFF. The CDR3, as DNA: TGCAGTGCTAGTATTCAACTAATGGGAGGAGAAAAACTGTTTTTT.